This entry is about one TCR beta chain. This CDR3 is 14 amino acids long. CDR1 SGHNT and CDR2 YYREEE come from the germline V gene (reference sequence). V lost 4 bases and J lost 5, with 15 bases in between. The sample comes from a study of cytomegalovirus exposure and HLA in healthy donors. This PCR relied on a set of 60 Vbeta primers and 13 Jbeta primers. The assay was immunoSEQ multiplex PCR, and TCRdb's table has in-frame clones only and misses some. The sample lists about 130,000 clones, 78% seen once, with around 9.9% in the top ten. The sequenced sample was PBMCs. This TCR came from a young man in good health and CMV-seropositive. J is TRBJ2-5 and V is TRBV5-4, with D perhaps TRBD1 (6 bases). The CDR3 sequence: CASSTPDRTETQYF. The DNA for the CDR3 is TGTGCCAGCAGCACACCTGACAGGACGGAGACCCAGTACTTC.